Sequencing of this T cell receptor (beta chain) was carried out in a study of T cell responses to AZD1222 COVID-19 vaccine. The repertoire was sequenced with immunoSEQ multiplex PCR; TCRdb's copy has only in-frame clones and lacks some. The data contain about 170,000 clones, 75% to 95% of them seen just once; the ten biggest clones take up roughly 1.6%. This CDR3 spans 17 amino acids. Losses at the gene ends were 3 bases for V and 4 bases for J; bases not matched to a gene: 12. Germline loops: CDR1 KGHSH, CDR2 LQKENI. The TCR originated in an adult in good health. Specimen: peripheral blood, collected on day 0 of AZD1222 vaccination. V and J are TRBV18 and TRBJ1-1, with TRBD1 matching over 9 bases. CDR3 sequence reads: CASSPVQGAGGITEAFF. The CDR3 coding sequence is TGTGCCAGCTCACCGGTACAGGGGGCCGGTGGAATCACTGAAGCTTTCTTT.